The 29 T cell receptor beta chains listed next were all sequenced from one sample in a study of neurological immune-mediated disorders. TCRdb processed the 5' RACE reads anew with MiXCR; each CDR3 protein has one entry. The sample includes more than 15,000 distinct CDR3 sequences, more than 2% of them seen just once. The material sequenced was PBMCs. The origin of the receptors is a woman under 30 with multiple sclerosis.

This clonotype showed up many times. The chain has TRBV12-3 or TRBV12-4 and TRBJ2-2; TRBD1 matches 10 bases. V was clipped by 6 bases and J by 6 bases; unmatched bases: 4. The CDR3 is 14 residues long. CDR3 DNA sequence: TGTGCCAGCAGGGGTGACAGGGGGCCCGGGGAGCTGTTTTTT. Translation: CASRGDRGPGELFF.

This clonotype appeared many times. This chain uses TRBV6-2 or TRBV6-3 with TRBJ2-1; TRBD2 agrees at 9 bases. The CDR3 covers 16 residues. V was pared by 2 bases and J by 4 bases, with 6 bases of the junction left unmatched. The germline CDR1 and CDR2 sequences are MNHEY and SVGEGT. The CDR3 loop is CASSYRGLAEYNEQFF. The CDR3 bases are TGTGCCAGCAGTTACCGGGGACTAGCAGAATACAATGAGCAGTTCTTC.

This clonotype was counted ten times or more. The genes are TRBV20-1 and TRBJ2-1; 7 bases agree with TRBD2. The germline gives CDR1 DFQATT, CDR2 SNEGSKA (reference sequence). The CDR3 has 18 residues. The J segment lost 4 bases and the V segment lost 4 bases, leaving 19 bases of the junction unmatched. The CDR3 region is CSATTRLSGGGNYNEQFF. The DNA of the CDR3 is TGCAGTGCTACGACGAGGCTTAGCGGCGGGGGAAATTACAATGAGCAGTTCTTC.

This clonotype was recorded many times. The chain combines TRBV28 with TRBJ2-2; maybe TRBD2 (5 bases). Trimming took 5 bases from V and 3 from J, leaving 10 bases between them. This CDR3 comprises 14 residues. Germline V CDR1 and CDR2: MDHEN, SYDVKM. The CDR3 DNA follows: TGTGCCAGCAGTAGCGGAGTGCACACCGGGGAGCTGTTTTTT. Protein product: CASSSGVHTGELFF.

This clonotype was observed many times. The chain uses TRBV7-2 and TRBJ2-3; either TRBD1 or TRBD2 may fit D (5 bases each). Germline-derived CDR1 and CDR2 are SGHTA and FQGNSA. CDR3 length: 15 residues. Trimming shortened V by 5 bases and J by 1 base, and 13 bases separated the two germline ends. The CDR3 bases are TGTGCCAGCAGCCCTAGTCGGGGACGCACAGATACGCAGTATTTT. This encodes CASSPSRGRTDTQYF.

This clonotype has a count of ten or more. The chain combines TRBV10-2 with TRBJ1-1, with D perhaps TRBD1 (5 bases). V was cut by 5 bases and J by 4 bases, with 8 bases left in between. Germline assignment: CDR1 WSHSY and CDR2 SAAADI. This CDR3 comprises 12 residues. The CDR3 spells CASSFRATEAFF. For the CDR3, the DNA is TGCGCCAGCAGTTTCAGGGCCACTGAAGCTTTCTTT.

This rearrangement joins TRBV20-1 to TRBJ2-1; 8 bases match TRBD2. CDR1 is DFQATT and CDR2 is SNEGSKA in the germline V gene (reference sequence). There are 15 residues in the CDR3. The V gene end was trimmed by 5 bases and the J gene end by 7 bases; junction bases not matched to a gene: 13. CDR3 loop: CSAGGSGSTRNEQFF. CDR3 bases: TGCAGTGCTGGAGGAAGCGGGAGTACGAGGAATGAGCAGTTCTTC.

Ten or more counts support this clonotype. The chain is built from TRBV6-5 and TRBJ1-1, with TRBD1 matching 10 bases. V dropped 7 bases and J dropped 3; count of bases not matched to a gene: 11. Germline CDR1 MNHEY, CDR2 SVGAGI. CDR3 length: 16 residues. The CDR3 coding sequence is TGTGCCAGCACCAGGGGACAGGGGTTCGGAGACACTGAAGCTTTCTTT. Its protein product is CASTRGQGFGDTEAFF.

This clonotype was counted at least ten times. V usage is TRBV5-1 and J usage is TRBJ2-4; D possibly uses TRBD1 or TRBD2 (5 bases each). V was cut by 2 bases and J by 5 bases, with 29 bases left in between. Germline values: CDR1 SGHRS, CDR2 YFSETQ. The CDR3 sequence is 20 residues long. The CDR3 DNA is TGCGCCAGCAGCTTTTCCTTCGGACCGGGACCGAAATCAGAACAAAACATTCAGTACTTC. This codes for CASSFSFGPGPKSEQNIQYF.

This clonotype showed up many times. The chain carries TRBV7-2 and TRBJ2-3; unclear D gene. Trimming pared 0 bases from V and 7 bases from J, leaving 5 bases between. The germline CDR1 and CDR2 sequences are SGHTA and FQGNSA. The CDR3 length is 12 residues. This CDR3 is CASSLAPHTQYF. For the CDR3, the DNA is TGTGCCAGCAGCTTAGCCCCCCATACGCAGTATTTT.

This clonotype was seen ten or more times. The chain joins TRBV20-1 to TRBJ2-1; 7 nucleotides align to TRBD2. The ends lost 0 bases at V and 4 bases at J; junction bases unmatched: 6. Germline CDR1 reads DFQATT; CDR2 reads SNEGSKA (reference sequence). This CDR3 comprises 15 residues. The CDR3 region has the DNA TGCAGTGCTAGAGACGATAGCGGGTTTTACAATGAGCAGTTCTTC. It codes for CSARDDSGFYNEQFF.

V gene TRBV12-3 or TRBV12-4 combines with J gene TRBJ1-3; no clear D gene. With 1 base removed from V and 0 bases from J, the gap between germline ends came to 1 base. The CDR3 runs 13 residues. CDR3 DNA sequence: TGTGCCAGCAGTTTAGGCTCTGGAAACACCATATATTTT. Translated: CASSLGSGNTIYF.

This clonotype was recorded a few times. A read error may be the cause here, since a much bigger clone is one base away. Given the absence of the conserved phenylalanine or tryptophan at the CDR3 end, a read error is likely. The gene calls are TRBV5-1 and TRBJ1-2, with D unresolved. Germline V CDR1 and CDR2: SGHRS, YFSETQ. The V end lost 6 bases, the J end lost 5 bases, and 14 bases lay between the germline ends. The CDR3 totals 13 residues. The CDR3 DNA is TGCGCCAGCACGGCGGGGTACGGATATGGCTACACCTAC. Translated, it gives CASTAGYGYGYTY.

This clonotype was seen many times. V gene TRBV28 combines with J gene TRBJ1-2; TRBD1 aligns across 7 bases. The CDR3 is made up of 13 amino acids. Germline CDR1 is MDHEN and CDR2 is SYDVKM. With V trimmed by 6 bases and J by 4 bases, 5 bases remained unmatched. The chain's CDR3 is CASRGGTVYGYTF. The CDR3 nucleotides read TGTGCCAGCAGGGGCGGGACAGTCTATGGCTACACCTTC.

This clonotype appeared many times. The V and J genes are TRBV20-1 and TRBJ2-1, with D hard to call. Germline V gives CDR1 DFQATT, CDR2 SNEGSKA (reference sequence). CDR3 length equals 16 residues. The V end was cut by 3 bases, the J end by 0 bases, with 15 bases between. CDR3 sequence: CSASKPTASSYNEQFF. The CDR3 nucleotides are TGCAGTGCTAGCAAACCCACGGCGAGCTCCTACAATGAGCAGTTCTTC.

The chain is built from TRBV7-2 and TRBJ1-1; maybe TRBD1 (5 bases). The CDR3 consists of 16 residues. In germline, CDR1 is SGHTA, CDR2 FQGNSA. Deletions cut 2 bases from V and 4 bases from J, with 17 bases between. In DNA form, the CDR3 reads TGTGCCAGCAGCTTAAATACAGGTACTTTCATCACTGAAGCTTTCTTT. It yields the protein CASSLNTGTFITEAFF. Based on the CDR3 plus reference TRBV7-2 and TRBJ1-1, the full variable domain is GAGVSQSPSNKVTEKGKDVELRCDPISGHTALYWYRQSLGQGLEFLIYFQGNSAPDKSGLPSDRFSAERTGGSVSTLTIQRTQQEDSAVYLCASSLNTGTFITEAFFGQGTRLTVV.

The sample holds many counts of this clonotype. The CDR3 DNA reads as TGTGCCACCACGGGACAGGGGGCGCGGGATACGCAGTATTTT. It is translated as CATTGQGARDTQYF. V is TRBV24-1 and J is TRBJ2-3, with 12 positions matching TRBD1. The V gene end was trimmed by 8 bases and the J gene end by 6 bases; junction bases not matched to a gene: 5. Looked up from germline, CDR1 is KGHDR and CDR2 is SFDVKD. The CDR3 totals 14 residues.

This clonotype was seen a handful of times. Its ends do not fully match the called genes, so a read error is possible. The chain combines TRBV11-2 with TRBJ1-5, with unresolved D. CDR3 length: 14 amino acids. Per the germline V gene, CDR1 is SGHAT and CDR2 is FQNNGV. The CDR3 here is CASSFVGNNQPQNF. CDR3 DNA sequence: TGTGCCAGCAGCTTCGTCGGCAACAATCAGCCCCAGAATTTT.

In this sample, this clonotype turned up a few times. The chain carries TRBV11-3 and TRBJ1-4; D might be TRBD1 (6 bases). This CDR3 is built from 15 residues. The V gene lost 5 bases and the J gene lost 5 bases, with 15 bases spanning the gap. Germline assignment: CDR1 SGHNT and CDR2 YENEEA. CDR3: CASSPRGAGNEKLFF. As DNA, the CDR3 is TGTGCCAGCAGCCCGCGGGGGGCTGGGAATGAAAAACTGTTTTTT.

This clonotype has at least ten counts. The chain links TRBV12-3 or TRBV12-4 to TRBJ2-7, with 8 bases lining up with TRBD1. This CDR3 spans 14 amino acids. Germline trimming cut 5 bases from V and 3 bases from J; bases unmatched to any gene: 6. The CDR3 bases are TGTGCCAGCAGTAGGACAGGGCTCGACTACGAGCAGTACTTC. This codes for CASSRTGLDYEQYF.

This clonotype was found many times. The J gene is TRBJ2-1, the V gene TRBV20-1; perhaps D is TRBD1 or TRBD2 (5 bases each). CDR1 DFQATT and CDR2 SNEGSKA come from the germline V gene (reference sequence). Trimming removed 6 bases from V and 5 bases from J, with 23 bases in between. This CDR3 has 16 residues. The CDR3 protein is CSANTRGPKANNEQFF. CDR3 sequence (DNA): TGCAGTGCCAACACCCGGGGACCAAAGGCGAACAATGAGCAGTTCTTC.

This clonotype was found many times. The chain employs TRBV6-1 and TRBJ2-3; D is ambiguous. V lost 1 base, J lost 0 bases, and 11 bases lay in between. Germline V CDR1 and CDR2: MNHNS, SASEGT. CDR3 length equals 16 residues. The CDR3 DNA follows: TGTGCCAGCAGTGAAGGGGCACTACTTAGCACAGATACGCAGTATTTT. Residues: CASSEGALLSTDTQYF.

In the case of this clonotype: It may be a read error: a sequence one base away is much more abundant. This chain joins TRBV9 and TRBJ1-1, with unresolved D. Trimming removed 0 bases at V and 1 base at J, with 7 bases between. This CDR3 spans 14 amino acids. Germline CDR1 reads SGDLS; CDR2 reads YYNGEE. CDR3 in amino acids: CASSVEKRNTEAFF. The CDR3 DNA is TGTGCCAGCAGCGTAGAGAAAAGGAACACTGAAGCTTTCTTT.

This clonotype occurred many times. The chain links TRBV27 to TRBJ2-1; TRBD2 matches 12 bases. Germline V gene data show CDR1 as MNHEY and CDR2 as SMNVEV (reference sequence). Losses at the gene ends were 8 bases for V and 8 bases for J; bases not matched to a gene: 7. This CDR3 has 14 residues. CDR3 protein: CASFLAGGSDEQFF. CDR3 nucleotide sequence: TGTGCCAGCTTTCTAGCGGGGGGGTCGGATGAGCAGTTCTTC.

In this sample, this clonotype turned up many times. The chain uses TRBV2 and TRBJ2-4; D gene ambiguous. This CDR3 comprises 14 residues. Trimming shortened V by 3 bases and J by 6 bases, and 12 bases separated the two germline ends. Germline V gives CDR1 SNHLY, CDR2 FYNNEI. Here the CDR3 reads CASSENKGGNIQYF. CDR3 DNA: TGTGCCAGCAGTGAGAATAAAGGTGGAAACATTCAGTACTTC.

This clonotype has more than one count but fewer than ten. V and J are TRBV14 and TRBJ1-5; TRBD1 is a possible D gene (6 bases). Germline lookup yields CDR1 SGHDN and CDR2 FVKESK. The CDR3 contains 15 residues. The germline V and J ends were trimmed by 6 bases and 3 bases, with 15 bases remaining between them. CDR3 in amino acids: CASSPWGQNNQPQHF. The CDR3 DNA follows: TGTGCCAGCAGTCCGTGGGGGCAGAACAATCAGCCCCAGCATTTT.

This clonotype appeared many times. This chain connects TRBV6-2 or TRBV6-3 to TRBJ2-5; no definite D call. The length of the CDR3 is 11 residues. V was cut by 6 bases and J by 2 bases, with 4 bases left in between. CDR1 and CDR2 from the germline V gene are MNHEY and SVGEGT. The CDR3 is CASSRQETQYF. The CDR3 region has the DNA TGTGCCAGCAGCCGACAAGAGACCCAGTACTTC.

This clonotype was picked up many times. The rearrangement joins TRBV27 to TRBJ1-5, with TRBD1 as a possible D gene (5 bases). Trimming took 6 bases from V and 8 from J, leaving 14 bases between them. CDR1 is MNHEY, CDR2 SMNVEV, per germline (reference sequence). The CDR3 loop spans 13 amino acids. The CDR3 reads CASSLGASKPQHF. In nucleotides, the CDR3 is TGTGCCAGCAGCCTTGGGGCTAGCAAGCCCCAGCATTTT.

This clonotype was observed at least ten times. V usage is TRBV3-1 and J usage is TRBJ2-5, with a tentative D call TRBD1 (6 bases). There are 14 residues in the CDR3. Germline CDR1 reads LGHDT; CDR2 reads YNNKEL (reference sequence). Trimming pared 4 bases from V and 0 bases from J, leaving 9 bases between. CDR3 coding DNA: TGTGCCAGCAGCCGTCAGGGGAACCAAGAGACCCAGTACTTC. This encodes CASSRQGNQETQYF.